These 25 T cell receptor beta chains originate from one sample sequenced in a study of OX40 agonist ivuxolimab in advanced cancers. Clones were sequenced by immunoSEQ multiplex PCR, and TCRdb holds only the in-frame ones, with some missing. The sample contains some 46,000 clones, approximately 88% of which appear only once. The specimen comprised CD4+ or CD8+ T cells sorted from blood, sampled in a trial of the OX40 agonist ivuxolimab. The receptors stem from an adult with an advanced solid tumor such as melanoma, head and neck, liver or kidney cancer.

The chain has TRBV14 and TRBJ2-7, with 7 bases that match TRBD1. The junction had 11 bases not matched to a gene; V was cut back by 3 bases and J by 6 bases. Germline V lookup: CDR1 SGHDN, CDR2 FVKESK. The CDR3 is made up of 15 amino acids. CDR3 amino acids: CASSHMVRGRREQYF. CDR3 in DNA: TGTGCCAGCAGCCACATGGTAAGGGGGCGCCGCGAGCAGTACTTC. Filled out from reference TRBV14 and TRBJ2-7, the complete variable domain reads EAGVTQFPSHSVIEKGQTVTLRCDPISGHDNLYWYRRVMGKEIKFLLHFVKESKQDESGMPNNRFLAERTGGTYSTLKVQPAELEDSGVYFCASSHMVRGRREQYFGPGTRLTVT.

V and J are TRBV15 and TRBJ1-3; D remains unclear. The CDR3 has 10 residues. Germline V gene sequence: CDR1 LNHNV, CDR2 YYDKDF (reference sequence). V shed 8 bases and J shed 4 bases, with 3 bases lying between them. The DNA for the CDR3 is TGTGCCACCCCAGGAAACACCATATATTTT. As protein: CATPGNTIYF.

By frequency in the sample, this clone is medium-sized. This chain uses TRBV5-4 with TRBJ2-7, with 8 bases that match TRBD1. The CDR3 runs 16 residues. Germline V gene lookup returns CDR1 SGHNT and CDR2 YYREEE (reference sequence). V trimming: 0 bases; J trimming: 0 bases; junction bases outside the gene matches: 5. CDR3 in amino acids: CASSLVSGGNSYEQYF. DNA for the CDR3: TGTGCCAGCAGCTTGGTGTCAGGGGGCAACTCCTACGAGCAGTACTTC.

V gene TRBV10-1 combines with J gene TRBJ2-1; 9 bases align to TRBD1. The CDR3 is made up of 16 amino acids. Germline V gene lookup returns CDR1 WNHNN and CDR2 SYGVQD (reference sequence). V lost 3 bases, J lost 9 bases, and 12 bases stayed unmatched. This chain's CDR3 is CASSDTNRGRMGEQFF. CDR3 sequence (DNA): TGCGCCAGCAGTGACACCAACAGGGGGCGCATGGGTGAGCAGTTCTTC.

V gene TRBV6-5 combines with J gene TRBJ2-7; no reliable D call. This CDR3 region has 14 residues. V was clipped by 0 bases and J by 6 bases, with 12 bases between them. The germline V gene encodes CDR1 MNHEY and CDR2 SVGAGI. Written as DNA, the CDR3 is TGTGCCAGCAGTTACTCGAGATATGGCGGCGAGCAGTACTTC. This codes for CASSYSRYGGEQYF.

This chain links TRBV10-3 with TRBJ1-2; the D is unclear. Looked up from germline, CDR1 is ENHRY and CDR2 is SYGVKD. The CDR3 is 15 amino acids. The germline V and J ends were trimmed by 8 bases and 0 bases, with 16 bases remaining between them. The CDR3 sequence: CAIRLNILPNYGYTF. In nucleotides, the CDR3 is TGTGCCATCCGACTTAACATACTTCCTAACTATGGCTACACCTTC.

This chain joins TRBV30 and TRBJ1-1, with D possibly matching TRBD1 (5 bases). The germline gives CDR1 GTSNPN, CDR2 SVGIG (reference sequence). Trimming cost V 0 bases and J 1 base, with 9 bases left between them. The CDR3 runs to 14 residues. For the CDR3, the DNA is TGTGCCTGGAGTGTTGGGACGGGGAACACTGAAGCTTTCTTT. This codes for CAWSVGTGNTEAFF.

V and J are TRBV9 and TRBJ2-4; D could derive from TRBD1 or TRBD2 (5 bases each). This CDR3 spans 15 amino acids. Looked up from germline, CDR1 is SGDLS and CDR2 is YYNGEE. Trimming removed 4 bases at V and 1 base at J, with 12 bases between. CDR3 residues: CASSPSGGAKNIQYF. CDR3 coding DNA: TGTGCCAGCAGCCCCAGTGGGGGTGCCAAAAACATTCAGTACTTC.

The chain couples TRBV7-3 to TRBJ2-6; 7 positions match TRBD1. Germline V gene sequence: CDR1 SGHTA, CDR2 FQGTGA. V trimming: 5 bases; J trimming: 4 bases; junction bases outside the gene matches: 11. This CDR3 contains 17 residues. The CDR3 protein is CASSAGTASWGANVLTF. In DNA form, the CDR3 reads TGTGCCAGCAGCGCCGGGACAGCTAGTTGGGGGGCCAACGTCCTGACTTTC.

The chain combines TRBV29-1 with TRBJ2-7; D gene ambiguous. Trimming took off 2 bases at V and 3 bases at J, with 8 bases between the two ends. The CDR3 has 12 residues. CDR1 is SQVTM and CDR2 is ANQGSEA in the germline V gene. The CDR3 DNA is TGCAGCGTTGAACTCCGGAGCTACGAGCAGTACTTC. Translation gives CSVELRSYEQYF.

This clone was picked up one time. The chain is built from TRBV5-6 and TRBJ1-5; 9 positions match TRBD1. V trimming: 4 bases; J trimming: 3 bases; junction bases outside the gene matches: 8. Germline CDR1 and CDR2: SGHDT and YYEEEE. This CDR3 region has 16 residues. The CDR3 loop is CASSPKGTGSNQPQHF. The CDR3 DNA is TGTGCCAGCAGCCCCAAGGGGACAGGGTCCAATCAGCCCCAGCATTTT.

The chain links TRBV28 to TRBJ1-2; D gene ambiguous. The CDR3 runs 11 residues. CDR1 is MDHEN and CDR2 is SYDVKM in the germline V gene. The germline V and J ends were trimmed by 7 bases and 2 bases, with 5 bases remaining between them. The chain's CDR3 is CASKVNYGYTF. CDR3 nucleotide sequence: TGTGCCAGCAAGGTCAACTATGGCTACACCTTC.

The chain is built from TRBV5-6 and TRBJ2-3; D gene uncertain. CDR3 length: 16 amino acids. Trimming removed 4 bases from V and 1 base from J, with 16 bases in between. Germline assignment: CDR1 SGHDT and CDR2 YYEEEE. The CDR3 DNA reads as TGTGCCAGCAGCACGTTTTTGGGAACTCGCACAGATACGCAGTATTTT. Translated: CASSTFLGTRTDTQYF.

The chain links TRBV5-8 to TRBJ2-3, with 8 bases lining up with TRBD1. Germline V gene sequence: CDR1 SGHTS, CDR2 YDEGEE. The CDR3 loop spans 14 amino acids. The V gene end was trimmed by 5 bases and the J gene end by 3 bases; junction bases not matched to a gene: 5. The CDR3 here is CASRYRGRTDTQYF. DNA of the CDR3: TGTGCCAGCAGGTACAGGGGGAGGACAGATACGCAGTATTTT.

The table lists this clone with a few counts. V usage is TRBV6-6 and J usage is TRBJ2-2; no definite D call. This CDR3 is built from 14 residues. The germline CDR1 and CDR2 sequences are MNHNY and SVGAGI (reference sequence). The V end lost 7 bases, the J end lost 3 bases, and 12 bases lay between the germline ends. CDR3 coding DNA: TGTGCCAGCACCAGCCACCAAGACACCGGGGAGCTGTTTTTT. Translation gives CASTSHQDTGELFF.

Worth noting for this clone: Compared with germline, one end of the junction differs, possibly owing to a read error. The rearrangement links TRBV29-1 to TRBJ1-4; tentatively, D is TRBD1 (6 bases). This CDR3 region has 15 residues. Germline assignment: CDR1 SQVTM and CDR2 ANQGSEA. CDR3 region: CSVVGGGATNKKLFF. CDR3 in DNA: TGCAGCGTTGTAGGAGGGGGTGCAACTAATAAAAAACTGTTTTTT.

The chain employs TRBV19 and TRBJ2-5; D is ambiguous. V shed 1 base and J shed 5 bases, with 8 bases lying between them. This CDR3 region has 13 residues. The germline CDR1 and CDR2 sequences are LNHDA and SQIVND (reference sequence). The CDR3 DNA is TGTGCCAGTAGTATAGGGCTCCGGGAGACCCAGTACTTC. Translating it yields CASSIGLRETQYF.

Only one count was recorded for this clone. This sequence joins TRBV7-3 and TRBJ2-3, with 8 bases that match TRBD1. The ends lost 5 bases at V and 4 bases at J; junction bases unmatched: 2. Germline CDR1 is SGHTA and CDR2 is FQGTGA. This CDR3 is 13 amino acids long. CDR3 loop: CASSTTGADTQYF. As DNA, the CDR3 is TGTGCCAGCAGCACGACAGGGGCAGATACGCAGTATTTT. The variable domain in full, with the rest retrieved from reference TRBV7-3 and TRBJ2-3, is GAGVSQTPSNKVTEKGKYVELRCDPISGHTALYWYRQSLGQGPEFLIYFQGTGAADDSGLPNDRFFAVRPEGSVSTLKIQRTERGDSAVYLCASSTTGADTQYFGPGTRLTVL.

The chain couples TRBV19 to TRBJ1-1, with 7 bases lining up with TRBD1. CDR1 and CDR2 from the germline V gene are LNHDA and SQIVND (reference sequence). The V and J ends lost 2 bases and 3 bases, in that order; junction bases with no gene match: 0. The CDR3 is 13 amino acids. The CDR3 is CASSITGDTEAFF. The DNA of the CDR3 is TGTGCCAGTAGTATAACAGGGGACACTGAAGCTTTCTTT.

This sequence joins TRBV7-9 and TRBJ2-3; possible D gene TRBD2, 6 bases. V was clipped by 0 bases and J by 9 bases, with 16 bases between them. This CDR3 is built from 15 residues. CDR1 is SEHNR and CDR2 is FQNEAQ in the germline V gene (reference sequence). CDR3 protein: CASSLARGASITQYF. CDR3 nucleotides: TGTGCCAGCAGCTTAGCGCGGGGAGCATCCATAACGCAGTATTTT. The full variable domain, in which reference TRBV7-9 and TRBJ2-3 provide the parts outside the CDR3, is DTGVSQNPRHKITKRGQNVTFRCDPISEHNRLYWYRQTLGQGPEFLTYFQNEAQLEKSRLLSDRFSAERPKGSFSTLEIQRTEQGDSAMYLCASSLARGASITQYFGPGTRLTVL.

The CDR3, as DNA: TGCAGCGTTGACAGGGGCTACAATGAGCAGTTCTTC. Protein: CSVDRGYNEQFF. The chain carries TRBV29-1 and TRBJ2-1, with a possible D match to TRBD1 (6 bases). The CDR3 runs to 12 residues. V was shortened by 3 bases and J by 3 bases, with 6 bases between the two germline ends. Germline-derived CDR1 and CDR2 are SQVTM and ANQGSEA.

J is TRBJ2-1 and V is TRBV5-1; no firm D call. This CDR3 is built from 15 residues. CDR1 SGHRS and CDR2 YFSETQ come from the germline V gene. Between the trimmed V and J ends, which lost 1 base and 1 base, there was a span of 9 bases. CDR3 sequence: CASSLRSGSYNEQFF. The CDR3, as DNA: TGCGCCAGCAGCTTGCGGTCCGGGTCCTACAATGAGCAGTTCTTC.

The chain joins TRBV27 to TRBJ2-7, with 11 bases that match TRBD1. Looked up from germline, CDR1 is MNHEY and CDR2 is SMNVEV (reference sequence). The J segment lost 7 bases and the V segment lost 6 bases, leaving 14 bases of the junction unmatched. CDR3 length: 16 amino acids. The CDR3 DNA is TGTGCCAGCAGGGATGCGCCGGGACAGGGGGGAGAAGAGCAGTACTTC. Its protein is CASRDAPGQGGEEQYF.

The chain couples TRBV28 to TRBJ1-1, with 7 bases aligning to TRBD1. V lost 6 bases to trimming and J lost 3 bases; unmatched junction nucleotides: 7. Germline CDR1 MDHEN, CDR2 SYDVKM. This CDR3 comprises 14 residues. Written as DNA, the CDR3 is TGTGCCAGCAGCGGCCAGGGGGAGTACACTGAAGCTTTCTTT. Translated: CASSGQGEYTEAFF. The full variable domain, completed using reference TRBV28 and TRBJ1-1, is DVKVTQSSRYLVKRTGEKVFLECVQDMDHENMFWYRQDPGLGLRLIYFSYDVKMKEKGDIPEGYSVSREKKERFSLILESASTNQTSMYLCASSGQGEYTEAFFGQGTRLTVV.

The chain combines TRBV5-6 with TRBJ1-1; D not resolved. Deletions cut 3 bases from V and 6 bases from J, with 18 bases between. CDR3 length: 15 residues. The germline V gene has CDR1 SGHDT and CDR2 YYEEEE. This CDR3 reads CASSYSTGKLAEAFF. The CDR3 DNA reads TGTGCCAGCAGCTACTCGACGGGAAAGTTAGCTGAAGCTTTCTTT.